A selection of T cell receptor beta chains follows, all from one sample in a study of vaccination and CD4 T cells after COVID-19. TCRdb reanalysed the PCR reads using MiXCR and keeps one entry per CDR3 protein. The repertoire holds about 11,000 distinct CDR3 sequences, with roughly 45% as singletons. No antigen has been assigned to these receptors. The sequenced sample consisted of CD4+ T cells from blood, cultured in vitro. The receptors shown here come from a human donor who had recovered from COVID-19. CDR3s include the opening cysteine and the closing phenylalanine or tryptophan. The D gene is left open where the match is weak. Rows may omit the clone size; those that give it use once, few, many or a size class.

>TRBV27|TRBJ1-1|-|-
TGTGCCAGCCAGAAGGACCGGGGGACTGAAGCTTTCTTT
CASQKDRGTEAFF
>TRBV7-2|TRBJ2-2|-|TRBD1
TGTACCAGCAGATTACATCCTCAGGGGGCCTCCGGGGAGCTGTTTTTT
CTSRLHPQGASGELFF
>TRBV6-1|TRBJ2-3|-|TRBD2
TGTGCCAGCAGTGTCGGGCTAGCGGGGGTAGATACGCAGTATTTT
CASSVGLAGVDTQYF
>TRBV29-1|TRBJ2-3|once|-
TGCAGCGTTGAAGCAAGGCAGGGGACAGATACGCAGTATTTT
CSVEARQGTDTQYF
>TRBV30|TRBJ1-5|-|-
TGTGCCTGGAGTGCCCCAGGTTATCAGCCCCAGCATTTT
CAWSAPGYQPQHF
>TRBV15|TRBJ1-3|few|TRBD1
TGTGCCACCAGCGGACAGGGTTTTACCTCTGGAAACACCATATATTTT
CATSGQGFTSGNTIYF
>TRBV4-1|TRBJ1-2|once|-
TGCGCCAGCAGCCAAGATCGGACGCCAGGCAGGAGCGGCTACACCTTC
CASSQDRTPGRSGYTF
>TRBV7-2|TRBJ2-2|-|-
TGTGCCAGCAGCTTAGCGCGACTCAACACCGGGGAGCTGTTTTTT
CASSLARLNTGELFF
>TRBV5-1|TRBJ2-2|once|TRBD1
TGCGCCAGCAGCCTACAACTGACAGGGGGTGGGAACACCGGGGAGCTGTTTTTT
CASSLQLTGGGNTGELFF
>TRBV7-6|TRBJ2-2|-|-
TGTGCCAGCAGCTTAGCAGTGACCACCACCGGGGAGCTGTTTTTT
CASSLAVTTTGELFF
>TRBV28|TRBJ1-5|-|-
TGTGCCAGCAGCTACAGGGTGGGGAGGGGCAATCAGCCCCAGCATTTT
CASSYRVGRGNQPQHF
>TRBV4-3|TRBJ1-1|once|-
TGCGCCAGCAGCCAATCGGGAAACACTGAAGCTTTCTTT
CASSQSGNTEAFF
>TRBV5-8|TRBJ1-5|-|TRBD1
TGTGCCAGCAGGCCGGGACAGGTTGTTTTTCAGCCCCAGCATTTT
CASRPGQVVFQPQHF
>TRBV27|TRBJ1-6|-|-
TGTGCCAGCAGTTCCCTCCTCACACACCTAAATTCACCCCTCCACTTT
CASSSLLTHLNSPLHF
>TRBV6-1|TRBJ2-5|-|TRBD2
TGTGCCAGCAGTGGGGCGGGGGTACAAGAGACCCAGTACTTC
CASSGAGVQETQYF
>TRBV11-1|TRBJ1-1|-|-
TGTGCCAGCAGCTTAAGCGCCTCGACAAGAAGGGGCACTGAAGCTTTCTTT
CASSLSASTRRGTEAFF
>TRBV20-1|TRBJ2-3|-|TRBD1
TGCAGTGCCCCAGGGGGCGGGGTCACAGATACGCAGTATTTT
CSAPGGGVTDTQYF
>TRBV10-1|TRBJ1-1|-|TRBD1
TGCGCCAGCAGTGACCAGGGGGCGATGAACACTGAAGCTTTCTTT
CASSDQGAMNTEAFF
>TRBV5-1|TRBJ1-2|-|TRBD1
TGCGCCAGCAGCCCAGGGACAGGGAGCTATGGCTACACCTTC
CASSPGTGSYGYTF
>TRBV10-3|TRBJ1-1|-|TRBD1
TGTGCCATTGGGACAGGGGTGAACACTGAAGCTTTCTTT
CAIGTGVNTEAFF
>TRBV27|TRBJ1-6|-|TRBD1
TGTGCCAGCAGTCCACGGACAGGGGTACGGTCACCCCTCCACTTT
CASSPRTGVRSPLHF
>TRBV11-2|TRBJ2-2|-|TRBD2
TGTGCCAGCAGCTTAGGAGGGAGCGGGGGACGGAACACCGGGGAGCTGTTTTTT
CASSLGGSGGRNTGELFF
>TRBV2|TRBJ2-7|-|-
TGTGCCAGCAATTCAGGGGTGGACGAGCAGTACTTC
CASNSGVDEQYF
>TRBV20-1|TRBJ2-7|-|TRBD1
TGCAGTGCTAGAGGACAGGGGGCGGGTTACGAGCAGTACTTC
CSARGQGAGYEQYF
>TRBV7-2|TRBJ1-1|few|-
TGTGCCAGCAGCTTAGCCCGCAGGAACACTGAAGCTTTCTTT
CASSLARRNTEAFF
>TRBV6-2/TRBV6-3|TRBJ1-6|-|TRBD1
TGTGCCAGCAGTTACCCCCCCCCTGACAGGGACGCCTATAATTCACCCCTCCACTTT
CASSYPPPDRDAYNSPLHF
>TRBV12-3/TRBV12-4|TRBJ2-7|-|-
TGTGCCAGCACCACCCGGAGGGACGAGCAGTACTTC
CASTTRRDEQYF
>TRBV4-1|TRBJ2-3|medium-sized|-
TGCGCCAGCAGCCAAGATACGAATACGCAGTATTTT
CASSQDTNTQYF
>TRBV24-1|TRBJ2-5|medium-sized|TRBD1
TGTGCCACCAGTGACGTACCGGGACAGGGACTAGAGACCCAGTACTTC
CATSDVPGQGLETQYF
>TRBV27|TRBJ2-7|-|-
TGTGCCAGCAGTAGCAACCTGCAGGGTTACGAGCAGTACTTC
CASSSNLQGYEQYF
>TRBV30|TRBJ2-6|-|-
TGTGCCTGGAGTGTACTCAGGGTCGGGGCCAACGTCCTGACTTTC
CAWSVLRVGANVLTF
>TRBV19|TRBJ1-1|-|TRBD1
TGTGCCAGTAGTCGTACAGGGGAGGAAGCTTTCTTT
CASSRTGEEAFF
>TRBV2|TRBJ2-5|-|-
TGTGCCAGCAACACTCTAGCGCGAGAGACCCAGTACTTC
CASNTLARETQYF
>TRBV20-1|TRBJ2-7|-|TRBD1
TGCAGTGCTATGACAGGGAACAGCGCCGAGCAGTACTTC
CSAMTGNSAEQYF
>TRBV11-2|TRBJ2-5|-|-
TGTGCCAGCAGCCCTTCTACAGGAGAGACCCAGTACTTC
CASSPSTGETQYF
>TRBV2|TRBJ2-3|-|-
TGTGCCAGCAGTGAAATCCCGCCTACGCAGTATTTT
CASSEIPPTQYF
>TRBV6-5|TRBJ2-1|-|TRBD1
TGTGCCAGCAGTTATAATTCCGGGACAGGACAGTTCTTC
CASSYNSGTGQFF
>TRBV7-2|TRBJ1-1|-|TRBD1
TGTGCCAGCAGCTTGGGACAGGGAGGCGGGGGCATGAACACTGAAGCTTTCTTT
CASSLGQGGGGMNTEAFF
>TRBV20-1|TRBJ2-3|few|TRBD2
TGCAGCCTGAGAGGAGGGAGGGCAGATACGCAGTATTTT
CSLRGGRADTQYF
>TRBV7-9|TRBJ2-7|few|-
TGTGCCAGCAGCCGGGGCGGAGGGGACTACGAGCAGTACTTC
CASSRGGGDYEQYF
>TRBV7-8|TRBJ1-5|few|-
TGTGCCAGCAGCCAAACGGGTGGTGGCAATCAGCCCCAGCATTTT
CASSQTGGGNQPQHF
>TRBV5-6|TRBJ2-7|-|-
TGTGCCAGCAGCTCCCGGGACGGACTCAACGAGCAGTACTTC
CASSSRDGLNEQYF
>TRBV5-6|TRBJ1-5|-|-
TGTGCCAGCAGCTTGGGCGGTAGCAATCAGCCCCAGCATTTT
CASSLGGSNQPQHF
>TRBV20-1|TRBJ2-3|once|-
TGCAGTGTCCCGATGACTAGGAGGGGCACAGATACGCAGTATTTT
CSVPMTRRGTDTQYF
>TRBV20-1|TRBJ2-1|-|-
TGCAGTGCTAGACCTAGGGGGACGACCTCCAATGAGCAGTTCTTC
CSARPRGTTSNEQFF
>TRBV5-1|TRBJ2-5|-|TRBD2
TGCGCCAGCTCTAGCGGGAGGGACAGAGAGACCCAGTACTTC
CASSSGRDRETQYF
>TRBV6-1|TRBJ1-5|-|TRBD1
TGTGCCAGCATAATCGGTCGGGACAGGGGAAATCAGCCCCAGCATTTT
CASIIGRDRGNQPQHF
>TRBV6-4|TRBJ1-6|-|-
TGTGCCAGCAGTGACAATGGTTCACCCCTCCACTTT
CASSDNGSPLHF
>TRBV10-1|TRBJ2-2|-|-
TGCGCCAGCAGTGTCGGGAACACCGGGGAGCTGTTTTTT
CASSVGNTGELFF